This entry lists 12 T cell receptor beta chains sequenced from one sample in a study of T cell repertoires in cytomegalovirus infection. TCRdb re-called the reads through MiXCR, storing one row per CDR3 protein. Of a few hundred thousand distinct CDR3 sequences listed, 15% to 20% are singletons. Sequencing was performed on PBMCs. These receptors were obtained from a human donor in good health (CMV status not recorded). Some clones in this sample may be carry-over from other donors' samples.

This chain uses TRBV6-5 with TRBJ2-2; 7 positions match TRBD2. J gave up 6 bases and V 6 bases, and 10 bases lay outside the gene matches. Germline V gene data show CDR1 as MNHEY and CDR2 as SVGAGI. The CDR3 extends over 15 amino acids. The CDR3: CASRAPSGVAGELFF. The CDR3, as DNA: TGTGCCAGCAGGGCCCCCAGCGGGGTCGCCGGGGAGCTGTTTTTT.

The chain is built from TRBV20-1 and TRBJ1-2, with 7 bases matching TRBD1. Germline CDR1 reads DFQATT; CDR2 reads SNEGSKA (reference sequence). The CDR3 is made up of 13 amino acids. In DNA form, the CDR3 reads TGCAGCTTTTTTATTGGGACAGCCTATGGCTACACCTTC. The encoded protein is CSFFIGTAYGYTF.

The CDR3 region has the DNA TGTGCCAGCAGCTTAGCCGGGAGTTGGAATGAGCAGTTCTTC. This translates into CASSLAGSWNEQFF. The chain combines TRBV7-8 with TRBJ2-1; D may be TRBD2 (6 bases). CDR3 size: 14 residues. Germline CDR1 is SGHVS and CDR2 is FQNEAQ. Trimming left V 0 bases short and J 7 bases short, with 10 bases between.

This clonotype was recorded many times. The V gene is TRBV28, the J gene TRBJ2-1; D is unclear. The CDR3 sequence is 17 residues long. The V end lost 5 bases, the J end lost 4 bases, and 21 bases lay between the germline ends. Germline lookup yields CDR1 MDHEN and CDR2 SYDVKM. CDR3 protein: CASSPVWRPFSYNEQFF. In DNA form, the CDR3 reads TGTGCCAGCAGTCCTGTATGGAGACCGTTCTCTTACAATGAGCAGTTCTTC.

The chain combines TRBV20-1 with TRBJ2-1; D may be TRBD2 (5 bases). The germline V gene has CDR1 DFQATT and CDR2 SNEGSKA (reference sequence). The V and J ends lost 6 bases and 4 bases respectively, with 13 bases between them. CDR3 length equals 13 residues. As DNA, the CDR3 is TGCAGTGCCCACTGGGAGCGGTACAATGAGCAGTTCTTC. Its translation is CSAHWERYNEQFF.

This clonotype was detected many times. V gene TRBV7-9 combines with J gene TRBJ2-7; D is ambiguous. The V end was cut by 1 base, the J end by 2 bases, with 12 bases between. The germline gives CDR1 SEHNR, CDR2 FQNEAQ (reference sequence). The length of the CDR3 is 15 residues. CDR3 amino acids: CASSLEGRRTYEQYF. Written as DNA, the CDR3 is TGTGCCAGCAGCTTAGAGGGCCGCCGAACCTACGAGCAGTACTTC.

This clonotype was seen a few times. The chain recombines TRBV18 with TRBJ2-3; no clear D gene. The germline V gene encodes CDR1 KGHSH and CDR2 LQKENI. The V gene lost 0 bases and the J gene lost 2 bases, with 9 bases spanning the gap. CDR3 length equals 15 residues. Written as DNA, the CDR3 is TGTGCCAGCTCACCACCGGTCCGGAACACAGATACGCAGTATTTT. It codes for CASSPPVRNTDTQYF.

This clonotype was found many times. The CDR3 DNA is TGTGCCAGCAGCTCGCGGGAGGGCATGAACACTGAAGCTTTCTTT. It specifies CASSSREGMNTEAFF. This chain connects TRBV7-8 to TRBJ1-1; unclear D gene. The CDR3 contains 15 residues. The V end lost 4 bases, the J end lost 0 bases, and 12 bases lay between the germline ends. CDR1 and CDR2 (germline): SGHVS, FQNEAQ.

The chain combines TRBV10-3 with TRBJ2-1, with D perhaps matching TRBD1 (6 bases). V lost 7 bases to trimming and J lost 8 bases, with 21 bases between them. CDR3 length: 15 amino acids. Looked up from germline, CDR1 is ENHRY and CDR2 is SYGVKD. CDR3 sequence: CAINSRDTGPYEQFF. CDR3 in DNA: TGTGCCATCAATTCCCGGGACACAGGACCCTATGAGCAGTTCTTC.

The chain recombines TRBV7-9 with TRBJ2-1; D call uncertain. Trimming stripped 2 bases from V and 15 bases from J, with 14 bases between. This CDR3 comprises 12 residues. Germline V lookup: CDR1 SEHNR, CDR2 FQNEAQ (reference sequence). CDR3 DNA: TGTGCCAGCAGCTTAATATTGACCCACGTGTTCTTC. Encoded protein: CASSLILTHVFF. The entire variable domain, with the rest obtained from reference TRBV7-9 and TRBJ2-1, is as follows: DTGVSQNPRHKITKRGQNVTFRCDPISEHNRLYWYRQTLGQGPEFLTYFQNEAQLEKSRLLSDRFSAERPKGSFSTLEIQRTEQGDSAMYLCASSLILTHVFFGPGTRLTVL.

This clonotype has a handful of counts. The rearrangement uses TRBV6-2 or TRBV6-3 and TRBJ2-3, with TRBD2 as a possible D gene (6 bases). CDR1 and CDR2 from the germline V gene are MNHEY and SVGEGT. With 6 bases removed from V and 1 base from J, the gap between germline ends came to 11 bases. This CDR3 comprises 14 residues. CDR3 protein: CASREGRRTDTQYF. The CDR3 DNA is TGTGCCAGCAGGGAGGGGCGGCGCACAGATACGCAGTATTTT.

This chain links TRBV12-3 or TRBV12-4 with TRBJ2-2, with D possibly being TRBD2 (5 bases). V lost 7 bases to trimming and J lost 6 bases, with 6 bases between them. This CDR3 has 11 amino acids. The CDR3 nucleotides read TGTGCCAGCAAAGCGGCCGGGGAGCTGTTTTTT. Residues: CASKAAGELFF.